This record concerns one TCR beta chain sequence. Its antigen is currently unknown. These data originate in a study of beta chain features in type 1 diabetes. Sorted cells reached over 95% purity in every population. Study-level findings and limits: It was not settled here whether HLA type affects TCRB rearrangement.

V lost 5 bases and J lost 0; bases outside the gene matches: 10. Germline CDR1 reads SGHTA; CDR2 reads FQGNSA. This CDR3 region has 16 residues. Expressed TCRB transcripts got sequenced, as all isolated RNA was reverse transcribed. Produced via immunoSEQ multiplex PCR; TCRdb's table is partial and in-frame only. Among just over 450,000 clones listed, about 29% were seen once. This clonotype was sampled from a man between 18 and 29 years old in good health. Sequences were obtained from naive CD4+ T cells from blood. This chain joins TRBV7-2 and TRBJ2-7; 7 bases fit TRBD1. CDR3: CASSTQTGPYSYEQYF. The CDR3 bases are TGTGCCAGCAGCACCCAGACAGGGCCCTACTCCTACGAGCAGTACTTC.